This note documents a single TCR beta chain sequence. This sample is part of a study of blood T cell repertoires in COVID-19. Study-wide context: COVID-19 samples from acute and convalescent phases originated in the United States, Italy and Spain.

The CDR3 has 16 amino acids. In germline, CDR1 is MDHEN, CDR2 SYDVKM. V gave up 6 bases and J gave up 4 bases; unmatched junction bases: 12. This table comes from immunoSEQ multiplex PCR, and its TCRdb copy is limited to in-frame clones, with some not included. Of roughly 250,000 clones detected, about 80% appear once; the ten largest clones hold approximately 3.8%. Assignment of participants to cohorts was predicated upon participant-reported clinical history. Sequencing was carried out using PBMCs or T cells enriched from blood (not recorded which). V is TRBV28 and J is TRBJ1-5; 7 nucleotides agree with TRBD1. This TCR came from a woman in her thirties or forties who had been exposed to COVID-19. CDR3 DNA: TGTGCCAGCAGACCCTTCGACAGGGCTCGGAATCAGCCCCAGCATTTT. Its protein product is CASRPFDRARNQPQHF.